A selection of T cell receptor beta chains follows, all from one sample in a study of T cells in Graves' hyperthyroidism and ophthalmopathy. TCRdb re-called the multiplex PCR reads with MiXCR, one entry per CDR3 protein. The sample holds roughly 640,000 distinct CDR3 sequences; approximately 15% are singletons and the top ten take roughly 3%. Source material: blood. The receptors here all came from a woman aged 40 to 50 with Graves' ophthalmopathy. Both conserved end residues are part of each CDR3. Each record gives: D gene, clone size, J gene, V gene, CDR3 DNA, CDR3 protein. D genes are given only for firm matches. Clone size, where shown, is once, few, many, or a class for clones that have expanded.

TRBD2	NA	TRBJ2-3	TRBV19	TGTGCCAGTACCCACAGGGGACTAGCTACAGATACGCAGTATTTT	CASTHRGLATDTQYF
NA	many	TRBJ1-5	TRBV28	TGTGCCAGCAGTTTACTAGGGGACCATCAGCCCCAGCATTTT	CASSLLGDHQPQHF
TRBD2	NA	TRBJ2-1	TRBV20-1	TGCAGTGCTAGAGTCCGCGGGGGGGAGGGAGACCCCCGCGCCTACAATGAGCAGTTCTTC	CSARVRGGEGDPRAYNEQFF
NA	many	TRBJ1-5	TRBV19	TGTGCCAGTAGTATCTTATCCGGACGGGTAAACAATCAGCCCCAGCATTTT	CASSILSGRVNNQPQHF
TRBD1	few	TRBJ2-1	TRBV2	TGTGCCAGCAGCCCGGGACAGCGGCAGTTCTTC	CASSPGQRQFF
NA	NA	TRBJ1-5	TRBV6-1	TGTGCCAGCTCGCTCCAGGGACATAGGAATACTAGCAATCAGCCCCAGCATTTT	CASSLQGHRNTSNQPQHF
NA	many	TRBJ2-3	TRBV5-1	TGCGCCAGCAGCTTGGCCGGGCCAACAGATACGCAGTATTTT	CASSLAGPTDTQYF
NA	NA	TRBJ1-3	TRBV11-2	TGTGCCAGCAGCCGCGACCCGAACTCTGGAAACACCATATATTTT	CASSRDPNSGNTIYF
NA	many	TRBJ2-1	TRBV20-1	TGCAGTGCTACCCCAGACAATGAGCAGTTCTTC	CSATPDNEQFF
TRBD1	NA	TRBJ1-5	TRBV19	TGTGCCAGTAGTATCCAGGGGGCAACTCAGCCCCAGCATTTT	CASSIQGATQPQHF
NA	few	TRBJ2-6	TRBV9	TGTGCCAGCAGCGTGGGGGCAACTCCCAGCTCTGGGGCCAACGTCCTGACTTTC	CASSVGATPSSGANVLTF
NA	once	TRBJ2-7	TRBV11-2	TGTGCCAGCAGCGACGATAAGATATACGAGCAGTACTTC	CASSDDKIYEQYF
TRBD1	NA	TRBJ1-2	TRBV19	TGTGCCAGTAGTCTCCGTGGACAGGGCGTATATGGCTACACCTTC	CASSLRGQGVYGYTF
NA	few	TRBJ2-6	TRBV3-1	TGTGCCAGCAGCCAAGGGGACGACAGTTTTAGAGGGGCCAACGTCCTGACTTTC	CASSQGDDSFRGANVLTF
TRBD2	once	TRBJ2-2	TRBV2	TGTGCCAGCAAGACTAGCGGGGGGGCCAGGGAGCTGTTTTTT	CASKTSGGARELFF
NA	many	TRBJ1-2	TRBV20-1	TGCAGTGCTAGAGATGATGGAGGACCCTATGGCTACACCTTC	CSARDDGGPYGYTF
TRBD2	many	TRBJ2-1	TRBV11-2	TGTGCCAGCAGCAAGACTAGCGGGGCAACAGACTCCTACAATGAGCAGTTCTTC	CASSKTSGATDSYNEQFF
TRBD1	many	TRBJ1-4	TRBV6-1	TGTGCCAGCAGTCGACCTGGGACAGGGGGCGGAGGGGCTAATGAAAAACTGTTTTTT	CASSRPGTGGGGANEKLFF
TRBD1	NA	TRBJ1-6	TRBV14	TGTGCCAGCAGCGTCCATTCCGGGACAGGGGCTTCACCCCTCCACTTT	CASSVHSGTGASPLHF
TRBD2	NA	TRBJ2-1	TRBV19	TGTGCCAGTAGTATTGGCGGGAGGCTCTTCTCCTACAATGAGCAGTTCTTC	CASSIGGRLFSYNEQFF
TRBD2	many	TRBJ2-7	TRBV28	TGTGCCAGCAGTCCGCGACGACTAGCGGGAGGTTACGAGCAGTACTTC	CASSPRRLAGGYEQYF
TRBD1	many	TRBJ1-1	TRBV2	TGTGCCAGCAGTGATCCCGGGACAGGCCCAAATGAAGCTTTCTTT	CASSDPGTGPNEAFF
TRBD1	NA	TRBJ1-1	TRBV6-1	TGTGCCAGCACAATGGACAGGGGGGGACGGGACACTGAAGCTTTCTTT	CASTMDRGGRDTEAFF
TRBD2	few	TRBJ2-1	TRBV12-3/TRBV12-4	TGTGCCAGCAGTCTCTCGACTAGCCGCCAGTTCTTC	CASSLSTSRQFF
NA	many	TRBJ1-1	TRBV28	TGTGCCAGCAGGCGTGGACGAAACACTGAAGCTTTCTTT	CASRRGRNTEAFF
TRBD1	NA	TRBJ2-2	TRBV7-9	TGTGCCAGCAGCTTACACGGACAGGGGGCCTCCGGGGAGCTGTTTTTT	CASSLHGQGASGELFF
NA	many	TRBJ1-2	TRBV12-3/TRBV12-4	TGTGCCAGCAGTGCGAACAGAGGAGGAAGCTATGGCTACACCTTC	CASSANRGGSYGYTF
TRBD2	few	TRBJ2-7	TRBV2	TGTGCCAGCAGTGGGGGACTAGCGGGATCCTACGAGCAGTACTTC	CASSGGLAGSYEQYF
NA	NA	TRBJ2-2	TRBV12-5	TGTGCTAGTGGTTTTCAGGGGATTGGGACCGGGGAGCTGTTTTTT	CASGFQGIGTGELFF
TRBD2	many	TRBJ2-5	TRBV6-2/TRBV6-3	TGTGCCAGCAGTTACATAGGTGTAGGGCTAGCGGGAGGAAGTACCCAGTACTTC	CASSYIGVGLAGGSTQYF
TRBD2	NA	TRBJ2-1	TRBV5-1	TGCGCCAGCGGGATTAGCGGGAGTCCCTACAATGAGCAGTTCTTC	CASGISGSPYNEQFF
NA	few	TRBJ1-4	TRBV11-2	TGTGCCAGCAGCTTAGATATGGAGGCAACTAATGAAAAACTGTTTTTT	CASSLDMEATNEKLFF
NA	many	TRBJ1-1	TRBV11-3	TGTGCCAGCAGCTTAGATGAACAGATAGAGGTCACTGAAGCTTTCTTT	CASSLDEQIEVTEAFF
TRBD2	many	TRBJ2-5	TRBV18	TGTGCCAGCTCAGACGGGACTAGCGGTATGCAGACCCAGTACTTC	CASSDGTSGMQTQYF
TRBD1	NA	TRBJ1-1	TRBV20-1	TGCAGTGCTAGCGGGACAGGGGGTGCCAGAAACACTGAAGCTTTCTTT	CSASGTGGARNTEAFF
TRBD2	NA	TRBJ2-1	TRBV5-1	TGCGCCAGCAGCTCTTTGGCGGGAGGGCCTAACAATGAGCAGTTCTTC	CASSSLAGGPNNEQFF
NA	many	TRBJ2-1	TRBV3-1	TGTGCCAGCAGCCAAAATCCCCTCAACAATGAGCAGTTCTTC	CASSQNPLNNEQFF
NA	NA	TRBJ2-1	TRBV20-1	TGCAGTGCTAGCCCTAGCGCCTACAATGAGCAGTTCTTC	CSASPSAYNEQFF
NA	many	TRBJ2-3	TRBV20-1	TGCAGTGCTAGAGTCGGGACTAGCACAGATACGCAGTATTTT	CSARVGTSTDTQYF
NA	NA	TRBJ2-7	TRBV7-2	TGTGCCAGCAGCTCCTTAGCCGGGACCCCTCTTCTCTACGAGCAGTACTTC	CASSSLAGTPLLYEQYF
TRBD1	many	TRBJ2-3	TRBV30	TGTGCCTGGAGCCAGGGGGCAGATACGCAGTATTTT	CAWSQGADTQYF
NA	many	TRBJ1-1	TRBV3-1	TGTGCCAGCAGCCTGACGGGACGTGGCACTGAAGCTTTCTTT	CASSLTGRGTEAFF
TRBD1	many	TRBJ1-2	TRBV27	TGTGCCAGCAGTATGGGACAGAGCTTCTATGGCTACACCTTC	CASSMGQSFYGYTF
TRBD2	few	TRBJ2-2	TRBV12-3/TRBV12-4	TGTGCCAGCAGGACTAGCGGGGTAAAAACCGGGGAGCTGTTTTTT	CASRTSGVKTGELFF
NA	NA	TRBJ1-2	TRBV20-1	TGCAGTGCAGAGGTGGGGGAGTATGGCTACACCTTC	CSAEVGEYGYTF
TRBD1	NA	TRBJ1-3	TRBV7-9	TGTGCCAGCAGCTTCAACAGGGGGCTGGACACCATATATTTT	CASSFNRGLDTIYF
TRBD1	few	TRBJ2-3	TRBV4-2	TGTGCCAGCAGCCAAGATGGTACAGGGGAGGATACGCAGTATTTT	CASSQDGTGEDTQYF
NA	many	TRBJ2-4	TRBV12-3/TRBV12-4	TGTGCCAGCAGTTTAAGGCGGTCGGACATTCAGTACTTC	CASSLRRSDIQYF
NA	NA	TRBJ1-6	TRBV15	TGTGCCACCAGCAGTAATAATTCACCCCTCCACTTT	CATSSNNSPLHF
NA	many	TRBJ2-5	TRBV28	TGTGCCAGCAGTACGGGCGGTCCGGAGACCCAGTACTTC	CASSTGGPETQYF
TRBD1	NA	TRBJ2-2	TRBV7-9	TGTGCCAGCAGCGTCCAGGGGGCGCGGGGGGAGCTGTTTTTT	CASSVQGARGELFF
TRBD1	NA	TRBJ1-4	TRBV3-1	TGTGCCAGCAGCCAGCGACAGGGGTCGAATGAAAAACTGCTTTTT	CASSQRQGSNEKLLF
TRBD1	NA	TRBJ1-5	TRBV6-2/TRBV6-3	TGTGCCAGCAGACAGGGGGTTCAGCCCCAGCATTTT	CASRQGVQPQHF
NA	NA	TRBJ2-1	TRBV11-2	TGTGCCAGCAGCCCACGAGGGGGGGGGGCCTACAATGAGCAGTTCTTC	CASSPRGGGAYNEQFF
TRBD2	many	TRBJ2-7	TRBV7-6	TGTGCCAGCAGCTTAGAAGGACTAGCGGGAGGTCGGGAATTCTACGAGCAGTACTTC	CASSLEGLAGGREFYEQYF
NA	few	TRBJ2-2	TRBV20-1	TGCAGTGCTGGGCCCGGGACGCACACCGGGGAGCTGTTTTTT	CSAGPGTHTGELFF
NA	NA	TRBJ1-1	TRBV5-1	TGCGCCAGCAGCTTGGTTAGGGGGGTGAACACTGAAGCTTTCTTT	CASSLVRGVNTEAFF
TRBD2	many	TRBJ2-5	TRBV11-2	TGTGCCAGCAGCTTTAGCGGGAGCCCCCAAGAGACCCAGTACTTC	CASSFSGSPQETQYF
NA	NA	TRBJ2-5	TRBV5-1	TGCGCCAGCAGCTTGGTTCCGGGTATGGAGGCCCAGTACTTC	CASSLVPGMEAQYF
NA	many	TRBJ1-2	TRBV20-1	TGCAGTGCTAGGGATACAGCGTACTATGGCTACACCTTC	CSARDTAYYGYTF